Shown below are 11 T cell receptor beta chains from a single sample sequenced in a study of early T cells in non-severe SARS-CoV-2 infection. TCRdb called the 5' RACE reads again in MiXCR, with one record for every CDR3 protein. This table holds 59,000 or so distinct CDR3 sequences, 10% to 15% found once. The sequenced sample was whole blood, obtained at baseline. These receptors were taken from an adult who was a healthcare worker with PCR-confirmed SARS-CoV-2 infection or an uninfected control (not recorded which).

In the case of this clonotype: A much larger clone lies one base from this, so it may be a read error. Given the absence of the conserved phenylalanine or tryptophan at the CDR3 end, a read error is likely. V is TRBV28 and J is TRBJ2-7, with D unclear. The V gene's germline CDR1 is MDHEN and CDR2 SYDVKM. The CDR3 extends over 10 amino acids. V lost 3 bases, J lost 7 bases, and 4 bases lay in between. CDR3 DNA: TGTGCCAGCAGTTTTCAAGAGCAGTACTCC. This sequence encodes CASSFQEQYS.

This clonotype was recorded a few times. The chain carries TRBV5-1 and TRBJ1-1; possible D gene TRBD1, 6 bases. Per the germline V gene, CDR1 is SGHRS and CDR2 is YFSETQ. This CDR3 spans 14 amino acids. Between the trimmed V and J ends, which lost 5 bases and 3 bases, there was a span of 14 bases. CDR3 residues: CASRSTGTDTEAFF. CDR3 nucleotides: TGCGCCAGCAGGTCGACAGGAACCGACACTGAAGCTTTCTTT. The full variable domain, with the rest looked up from reference TRBV5-1 and TRBJ1-1, is KAGVTQTPRYLIKTRGQQVTLSCSPISGHRSVSWYQQTPGQGLQFLFEYFSETQRNKGNFPGRFSGRQFSNSRSEMNVSTLELGDSALYLCASRSTGTDTEAFFGQGTRLTVV.

This clonotype was detected only a few times. The chain links TRBV20-1 to TRBJ2-3, with D tentatively TRBD2 (6 bases). V dropped 4 bases and J dropped 0 bases, with 8 bases sitting between them. This CDR3 has 13 residues. Germline CDR1 is DFQATT and CDR2 is SNEGSKA (reference sequence). The CDR3 nucleotides are TGCAGTGCTACGAGCGGGAGCACAGATACGCAGTATTTT. This sequence encodes CSATSGSTDTQYF.

The rearrangement links TRBV10-3 to TRBJ1-3, with a weak D call TRBD1 (6 bases). The V end was cut by 4 bases, the J end by 0 bases, with 7 bases between. Per germline, CDR1 ENHRY and CDR2 SYGVKD. The CDR3 totals 14 residues. CDR3 sequence (DNA): TGTGCCATCAGTGGGACAGACTCTGGAAACACCATATATTTT. Amino acids: CAISGTDSGNTIYF.

There are many counts of this clonotype. The chain couples TRBV20-1 to TRBJ1-6, with D perhaps matching TRBD1 (5 bases). Looked up from germline, CDR1 is DFQATT and CDR2 is SNEGSKA (reference sequence). V gave up 6 bases and J gave up 5 bases, with 14 bases separating them. This CDR3 spans 14 amino acids. CDR3 sequence (DNA): TGCAGTGCCGGGGACCAAAAAAATAATTCACCCCTCCACTTT. This gives the protein CSAGDQKNNSPLHF.

This clonotype was observed a handful of times. At one end the junction does not follow the germline gene, possibly because of a read error. This sequence joins TRBV28 and TRBJ1-1; TRBD1 matches 8 bases. This CDR3 is built from 14 residues. In germline, CDR1 is MDHEN, CDR2 SYDVKM. The DNA for the CDR3 is TGTGCCAGCAGGCGGCCTTGGACAGGGACTGAAGTTTTCTTT. Its protein product is CASRRPWTGTEVFF.

Ten or more counts support this clonotype. This chain links TRBV11-2 with TRBJ2-1; 10 nucleotides line up with TRBD2. From germline, CDR1 is SGHAT and CDR2 FQNNGV. This CDR3 contains 16 residues. V lost 4 bases to trimming and J lost 0 bases; unmatched junction nucleotides: 3. CDR3 sequence reads: CASSSSGGFSYNEQFF. DNA for the CDR3: TGTGCCAGCAGCTCTAGCGGGGGATTCTCCTACAATGAGCAGTTCTTC.

V usage is TRBV7-6 and J usage is TRBJ2-7; 7 bases map to TRBD2. The ends lost 1 base at V and 5 bases at J; junction bases unmatched: 5. The CDR3 has 14 amino acids. CDR1 is SGHVS, CDR2 FNYEAQ, per germline. The CDR3 nucleotides read TGTGCCAGCAGCTTAGGGAGCGGGACTGACGAGCAGTACTTC. Translation gives CASSLGSGTDEQYF.

This chain joins TRBV3-1 and TRBJ2-7; TRBD1 matches at 9 bases. V was pared by 6 bases and J by 3 bases, with 9 bases of the junction left unmatched. In germline, CDR1 is LGHDT, CDR2 YNNKEL (reference sequence). CDR3 length: 15 amino acids. CDR3 DNA sequence: TGTGCCAGCAGTGAAGCGGACAGGGGACGCTACGAGCAGTACTTC. Residues: CASSEADRGRYEQYF.

This clonotype appeared a few times. This chain connects TRBV29-1 to TRBJ2-3; 11 bases are shared with TRBD2. V was clipped by 0 bases and J by 4 bases; unmatched bases: 18. Germline V gives CDR1 SQVTM, CDR2 ANQGSEA. The CDR3 extends over 20 amino acids. The CDR3 sequence is CSVEERKGLADGGSSDTQYF. In DNA, the CDR3 is TGCAGCGTTGAAGAAAGGAAGGGACTAGCGGACGGGGGGAGCTCAGATACGCAGTATTTT.

Many counts were recorded for this clonotype. The chain uses TRBV6-1 and TRBJ1-5; TRBD1 matches at 12 bases. Per the germline V gene, CDR1 is MNHNS and CDR2 is SASEGT. V lost 6 bases, J lost 6 bases, and 6 bases stayed unmatched. The CDR3 is 15 residues long. CDR3 sequence reads: CASRAGTGGAQPQHF. CDR3 nucleotide sequence: TGTGCCAGCAGAGCCGGGACAGGGGGCGCTCAGCCCCAGCATTTT.